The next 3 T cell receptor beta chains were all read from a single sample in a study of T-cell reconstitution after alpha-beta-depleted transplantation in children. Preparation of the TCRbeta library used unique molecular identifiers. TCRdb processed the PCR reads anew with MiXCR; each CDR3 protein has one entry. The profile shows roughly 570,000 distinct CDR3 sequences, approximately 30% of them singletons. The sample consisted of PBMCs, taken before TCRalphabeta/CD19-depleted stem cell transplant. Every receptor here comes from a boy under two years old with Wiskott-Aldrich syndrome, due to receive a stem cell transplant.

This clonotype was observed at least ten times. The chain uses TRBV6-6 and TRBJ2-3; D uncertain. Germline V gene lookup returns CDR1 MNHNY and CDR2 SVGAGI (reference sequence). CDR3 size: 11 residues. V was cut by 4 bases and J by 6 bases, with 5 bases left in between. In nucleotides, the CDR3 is TGTGCCAGCAGTTCAATTGATACGCAGTATTTT. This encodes CASSSIDTQYF.

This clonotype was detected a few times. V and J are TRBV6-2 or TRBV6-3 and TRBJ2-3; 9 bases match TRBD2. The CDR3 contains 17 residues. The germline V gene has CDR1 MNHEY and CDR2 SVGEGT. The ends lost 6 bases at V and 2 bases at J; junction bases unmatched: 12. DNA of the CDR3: TGTGCCAGCAGACCCTATAGCGGGAGCTTAGACACAGATACGCAGTATTTT. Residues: CASRPYSGSLDTDTQYF.

CDR3 bases: TGTGCCTGGAGTCGGCAGGGGGCTCCCTACGAGCAGTACTTC. It translates to CAWSRQGAPYEQYF. This chain links TRBV30 with TRBJ2-7, with 8 bases lining up with TRBD1. Germline V CDR1 and CDR2: GTSNPN, SVGIG (reference sequence). The CDR3 extends over 14 amino acids. The V segment lost 2 bases and the J segment 2 bases; nucleotides outside the gene matches: 5. Full variable domain (outside the CDR3, taken from reference TRBV30 and TRBJ2-7): SQTIHQWPATLVQPVGSPLSLECTVEGTSNPNLYWYRQAAGRGLQLLFYSVGIGQISSEVPQNLSASRPQDRQFILSSKKLLLSDSGFYLCAWSRQGAPYEQYFGPGTRLTVT.